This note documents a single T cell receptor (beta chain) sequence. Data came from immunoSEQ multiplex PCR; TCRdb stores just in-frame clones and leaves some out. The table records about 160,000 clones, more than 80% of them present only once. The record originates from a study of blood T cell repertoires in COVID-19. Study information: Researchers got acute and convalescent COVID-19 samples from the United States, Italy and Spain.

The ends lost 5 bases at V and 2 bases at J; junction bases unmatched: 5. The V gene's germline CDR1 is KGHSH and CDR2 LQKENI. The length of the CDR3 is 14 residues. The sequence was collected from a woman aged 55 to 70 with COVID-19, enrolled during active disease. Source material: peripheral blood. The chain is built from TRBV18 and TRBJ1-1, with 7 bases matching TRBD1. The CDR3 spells CASSATGINTEAFF. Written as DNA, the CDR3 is TGTGCCAGCTCAGCGACAGGGATCAACACTGAAGCTTTCTTT.